This paragraph reports one T cell receptor (beta chain). Antigen specificity is unknown. The V gene lost 1 base and the J gene lost 6 bases, with 18 bases spanning the gap. From germline, CDR1 is LGHNA and CDR2 YSLEER. The CDR3 contains 17 residues. Use of 60 Vbeta and 13 Jbeta primers characterized the PCR. The method was immunoSEQ multiplex PCR; TCRdb's version includes in-frame clones alone and lacks a portion of them. Of about 130,000 clones listed, approximately 90% are singletons. The data belong to a study of cytomegalovirus exposure and HLA in healthy donors. Broader study findings: While the bulk of TCR sequences proved rare, some public TCRs turned up in many donors.

This receptor was identified in a woman in her twenties or thirties in good health and CMV-seronegative. The chain has TRBV4-3 and TRBJ2-2; D possibly corresponds to TRBD2 (5 bases). The sequenced sample was PBMCs. As DNA, the CDR3 is TGCGCCAGCAGCCAAGGTGGACTGCCTTTAAATCCCGGGGAGCTGTTTTTT. This gives the protein CASSQGGLPLNPGELFF.